This TCR beta chain came from a study of blood T cells in healthy people across ages. As concerns this clonotype: Antigen: not known.

This CDR3 comprises 15 residues. Germline CDR1 is DFQATT and CDR2 is SNEGSKA (reference sequence). V lost 0 bases and J lost 0, with 12 bases in between. The donors, all healthy, were Caucasians living in Russia, aged about 6 to 100. Every sample gave at least 5 micrograms of total RNA when it was extracted. The authors ran a second PCR of roughly 6 to 12 cycles using a sample-barcoded 5' primer and a J-beta primer mix. TCRdb re-called the 5' RACE reads through MiXCR, storing one row per CDR3 protein. The repertoire consists of 1,500,000 or so distinct CDR3 sequences, with 59% occurring once and the leading ten covering 6.7%. Study-wide points: Diversity of TCR beta correlated strongly with naive T cell percentage.

This clonotype was sampled from a man between 18 and 29 years old in good health. The chain couples TRBV20-1 to TRBJ2-7; D call uncertain. Sample: blood. DNA for the CDR3: TGCAGTGCTAGAGATCGGCGAATTAGCTCCTACGAGCAGTACTTC. Amino acid sequence: CSARDRRISSYEQYF.